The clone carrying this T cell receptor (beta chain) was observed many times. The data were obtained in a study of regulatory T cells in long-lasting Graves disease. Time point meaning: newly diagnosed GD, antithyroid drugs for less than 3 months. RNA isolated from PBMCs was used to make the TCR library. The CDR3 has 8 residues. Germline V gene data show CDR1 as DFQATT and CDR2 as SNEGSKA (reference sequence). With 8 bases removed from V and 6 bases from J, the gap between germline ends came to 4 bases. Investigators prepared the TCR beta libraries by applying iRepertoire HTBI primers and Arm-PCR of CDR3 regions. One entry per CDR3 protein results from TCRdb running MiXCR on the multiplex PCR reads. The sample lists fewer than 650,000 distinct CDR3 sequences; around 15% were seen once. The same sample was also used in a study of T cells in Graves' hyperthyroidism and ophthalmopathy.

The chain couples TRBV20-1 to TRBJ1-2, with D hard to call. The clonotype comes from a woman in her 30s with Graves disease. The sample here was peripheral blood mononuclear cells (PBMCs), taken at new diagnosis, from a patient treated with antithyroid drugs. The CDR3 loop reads CSFDGYTF. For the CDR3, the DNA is TGCAGTTTCGATGGCTACACCTTC.